A single TCR beta chain is shown here with its context. A read error may be the cause here, since a much bigger clone is one base away. The entry originates in a study of tumor-infiltrating lymphocytes in primary liver carcinoma. The source material, roughly 18-30 mg of unsorted bulk tissue, was used to co-extract RNA and DNA. The authors made TCR beta cDNA from about 500 ng total RNA with a constant-region primer. TCR beta libraries came from three nested multiplex PCR rounds using slightly modified ARM-PCR. Investigators reported that the first two PCR rounds, at 10 cycles each, used TRBV1-TRBV30 forward primers with a C-beta reverse primer. One entry per CDR3 protein results from TCRdb running MiXCR on the multiplex PCR reads. The data contain roughly 100,000 distinct CDR3 sequences, around 66% of them singletons. CDR1 and CDR2 from the germline V gene are MDHEN and SYDVKM. The CDR3 spans 15 residues.

This sequence was found in a woman aged 60 to 75 with primary liver carcinoma and hepatitis B virus infection. The chain uses TRBV28 and TRBJ2-7; 10 bases align to TRBD2. Sequenced material: liver tumor tissue from sampling region 2. The subset denotes: tumor region T2, inferior pole. DNA of the CDR3: TGTGCCAGGAGTTCTAGCGGGAGCTCGGTTTACGAGCAGTACTTC. Its translation is CARSSSGSSVYEQYF.